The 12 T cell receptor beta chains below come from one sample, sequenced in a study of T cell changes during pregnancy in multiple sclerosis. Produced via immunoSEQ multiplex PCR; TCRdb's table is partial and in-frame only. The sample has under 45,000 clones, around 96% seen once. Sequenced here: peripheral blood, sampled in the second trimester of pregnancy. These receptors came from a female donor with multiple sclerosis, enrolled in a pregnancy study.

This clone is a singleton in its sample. The CDR3 region is CASSLGTGAPGSDTQYF. CDR3 bases: TGCGCCAGCAGCCTCGGGACAGGGGCTCCCGGATCGGATACGCAGTATTTT. The rearrangement joins TRBV5-1 to TRBJ2-3; 10 bases agree with TRBD1. Germline V gene sequence: CDR1 SGHRS, CDR2 YFSETQ. Trimming took 4 bases from V and 6 from J; bases not matched to a gene: 14. The CDR3 sequence is 17 residues long.

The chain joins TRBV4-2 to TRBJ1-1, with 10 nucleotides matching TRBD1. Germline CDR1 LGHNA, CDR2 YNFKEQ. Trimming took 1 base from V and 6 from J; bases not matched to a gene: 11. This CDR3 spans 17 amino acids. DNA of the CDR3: TGTGCCAGCAGCCAAGCTCCCCCGGGACAGGGGAGACCTGAAGCTTTCTTT. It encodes CASSQAPPGQGRPEAFF.

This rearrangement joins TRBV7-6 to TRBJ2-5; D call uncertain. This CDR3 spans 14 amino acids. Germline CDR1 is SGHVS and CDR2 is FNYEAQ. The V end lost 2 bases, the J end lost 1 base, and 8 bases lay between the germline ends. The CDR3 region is CASSLNSGQETQYF. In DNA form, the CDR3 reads TGTGCCAGCAGCTTAAACTCCGGCCAAGAGACCCAGTACTTC.

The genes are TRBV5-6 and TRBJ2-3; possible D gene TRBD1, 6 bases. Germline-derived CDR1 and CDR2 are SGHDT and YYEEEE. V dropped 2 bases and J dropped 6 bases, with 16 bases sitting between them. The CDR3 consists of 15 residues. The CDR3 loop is CASSFRRTDSDTQYF. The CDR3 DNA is TGTGCCAGCAGCTTTAGGCGGACAGATTCCGATACGCAGTATTTT. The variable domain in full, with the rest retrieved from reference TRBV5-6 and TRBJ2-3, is DAGVTQSPTHLIKTRGQQVTLRCSPKSGHDTVSWYQQALGQGPQFIFQYYEEEERQRGNFPDRFSGHQFPNYSSELNVNALLLGDSALYLCASSFRRTDSDTQYFGPGTRLTVL.

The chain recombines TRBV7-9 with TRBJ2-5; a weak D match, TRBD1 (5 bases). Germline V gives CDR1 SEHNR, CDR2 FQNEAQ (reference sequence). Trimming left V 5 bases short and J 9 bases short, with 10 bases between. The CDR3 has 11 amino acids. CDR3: CASSDSGAQYF. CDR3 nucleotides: TGTGCCAGCAGCGACAGTGGGGCCCAGTACTTC.

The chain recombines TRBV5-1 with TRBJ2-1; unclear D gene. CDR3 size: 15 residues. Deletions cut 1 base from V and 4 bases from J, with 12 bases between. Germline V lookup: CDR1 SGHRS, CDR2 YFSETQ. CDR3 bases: TGCGCCAGCAGCTTGACGTCTACCCCGTACAATGAGCAGTTCTTC. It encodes CASSLTSTPYNEQFF.

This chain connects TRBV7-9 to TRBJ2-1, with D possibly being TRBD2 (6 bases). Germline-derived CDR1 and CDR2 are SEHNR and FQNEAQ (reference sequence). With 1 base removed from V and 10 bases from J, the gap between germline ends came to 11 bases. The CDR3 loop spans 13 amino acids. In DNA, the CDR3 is TGTGCCAGCAGCTTAGACGGGGGTCTCGAGCAGTTCTTC. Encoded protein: CASSLDGGLEQFF.

The CDR3 nucleotides are TGTGCCAGTAGTCCGACCGGGACAGGGGGATACTATGGCTACACCTTC. Its protein is CASSPTGTGGYYGYTF. The chain uses TRBV19 and TRBJ1-2; TRBD1 aligns across 11 bases. J gave up 3 bases and V 5 bases, and 8 bases lay outside the gene matches. Germline V lookup: CDR1 LNHDA, CDR2 SQIVND (reference sequence). The CDR3 is made up of 16 amino acids.

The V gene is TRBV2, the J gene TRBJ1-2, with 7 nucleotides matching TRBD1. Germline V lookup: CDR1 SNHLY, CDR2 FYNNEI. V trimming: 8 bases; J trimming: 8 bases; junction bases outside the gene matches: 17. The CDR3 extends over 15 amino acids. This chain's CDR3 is CASPDPGQWIEGYTF. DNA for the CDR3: TGTGCCAGCCCCGATCCGGGACAGTGGATAGAGGGCTACACCTTC.

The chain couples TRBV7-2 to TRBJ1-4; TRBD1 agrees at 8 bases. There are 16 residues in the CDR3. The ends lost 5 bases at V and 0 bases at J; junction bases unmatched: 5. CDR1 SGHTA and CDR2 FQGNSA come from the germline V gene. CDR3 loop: CASSPQGGPTNEKLFF. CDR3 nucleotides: TGTGCCAGCAGCCCACAGGGGGGCCCAACTAATGAAAAACTGTTTTTT.

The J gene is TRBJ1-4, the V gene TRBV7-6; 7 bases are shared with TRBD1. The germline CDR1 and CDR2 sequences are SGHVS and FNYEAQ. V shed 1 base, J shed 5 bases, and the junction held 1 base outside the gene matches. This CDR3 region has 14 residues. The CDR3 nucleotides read TGTGCCAGCAGCTTAGAACAGGGGAATGAAAAACTGTTTTTT. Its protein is CASSLEQGNEKLFF.

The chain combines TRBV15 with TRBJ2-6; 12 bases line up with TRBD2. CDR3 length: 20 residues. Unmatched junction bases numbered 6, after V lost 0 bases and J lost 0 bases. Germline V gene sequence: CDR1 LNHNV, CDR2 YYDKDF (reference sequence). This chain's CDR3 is CATSRDLGLAGISGANVLTF. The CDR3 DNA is TGTGCCACCAGCAGAGACCTTGGACTAGCGGGGATCTCTGGGGCCAACGTCCTGACTTTC. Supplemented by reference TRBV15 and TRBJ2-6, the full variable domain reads DAMVIQNPRYQVTQFGKPVTLSCSQTLNHNVMYWYQQKSSQAPKLLFHYYDKDFNNEADTPDNFQSRRPNTSFCFLDIRSPGLGDTAMYLCATSRDLGLAGISGANVLTFGAGSRLTVL.